This TCR beta chain was documented in a study of shared clonotypes between healthy human individuals. Overall study findings and caveats: Sharing of clonotypes among donors was expected to vary with sequencing depth. Clonotypes which were not shared had lower generation probabilities than clonotypes that all four donors shared. The sampled material consisted only of blood, and tissue repertoires are likely to differ.

In its sample, this clone was seen once. Its antigen is as yet unknown. Every immunoSEQ plate was one replicate of a subset's evenly spread DNA. The method was immunoSEQ multiplex PCR; TCRdb's version includes in-frame clones alone and lacks a portion of them. This sample has 300,000 to 350,000 clones, with around 70% found just once. The germline gives CDR1 KGHSH, CDR2 LQKENI. The ends were cut back, 8 bases at V and 1 base at J, with 14 bases in the middle. The CDR3 is made up of 14 amino acids. Material: memory CD4+ T cells sorted from blood. Subset of the sample: CD45RA-negative fraction. The sequence came from a man under 40 in good health. This sequence joins TRBV18 and TRBJ1-1; D unresolved. The CDR3 coding sequence is TGTGCCAGCCACAATCTTTGGCGGAACACTGAAGCTTTCTTT. Translating it yields CASHNLWRNTEAFF. The variable domain in full, with the rest retrieved from reference TRBV18 and TRBJ1-1, is NAGVMQNPRHLVRRRGQEARLRCSPMKGHSHVYWYRQLPEEGLKFMVYLQKENIIDESGMPKERFSAEFPKEGPSILRIQQVVRGDSAAYFCASHNLWRNTEAFFGQGTRLTVV.